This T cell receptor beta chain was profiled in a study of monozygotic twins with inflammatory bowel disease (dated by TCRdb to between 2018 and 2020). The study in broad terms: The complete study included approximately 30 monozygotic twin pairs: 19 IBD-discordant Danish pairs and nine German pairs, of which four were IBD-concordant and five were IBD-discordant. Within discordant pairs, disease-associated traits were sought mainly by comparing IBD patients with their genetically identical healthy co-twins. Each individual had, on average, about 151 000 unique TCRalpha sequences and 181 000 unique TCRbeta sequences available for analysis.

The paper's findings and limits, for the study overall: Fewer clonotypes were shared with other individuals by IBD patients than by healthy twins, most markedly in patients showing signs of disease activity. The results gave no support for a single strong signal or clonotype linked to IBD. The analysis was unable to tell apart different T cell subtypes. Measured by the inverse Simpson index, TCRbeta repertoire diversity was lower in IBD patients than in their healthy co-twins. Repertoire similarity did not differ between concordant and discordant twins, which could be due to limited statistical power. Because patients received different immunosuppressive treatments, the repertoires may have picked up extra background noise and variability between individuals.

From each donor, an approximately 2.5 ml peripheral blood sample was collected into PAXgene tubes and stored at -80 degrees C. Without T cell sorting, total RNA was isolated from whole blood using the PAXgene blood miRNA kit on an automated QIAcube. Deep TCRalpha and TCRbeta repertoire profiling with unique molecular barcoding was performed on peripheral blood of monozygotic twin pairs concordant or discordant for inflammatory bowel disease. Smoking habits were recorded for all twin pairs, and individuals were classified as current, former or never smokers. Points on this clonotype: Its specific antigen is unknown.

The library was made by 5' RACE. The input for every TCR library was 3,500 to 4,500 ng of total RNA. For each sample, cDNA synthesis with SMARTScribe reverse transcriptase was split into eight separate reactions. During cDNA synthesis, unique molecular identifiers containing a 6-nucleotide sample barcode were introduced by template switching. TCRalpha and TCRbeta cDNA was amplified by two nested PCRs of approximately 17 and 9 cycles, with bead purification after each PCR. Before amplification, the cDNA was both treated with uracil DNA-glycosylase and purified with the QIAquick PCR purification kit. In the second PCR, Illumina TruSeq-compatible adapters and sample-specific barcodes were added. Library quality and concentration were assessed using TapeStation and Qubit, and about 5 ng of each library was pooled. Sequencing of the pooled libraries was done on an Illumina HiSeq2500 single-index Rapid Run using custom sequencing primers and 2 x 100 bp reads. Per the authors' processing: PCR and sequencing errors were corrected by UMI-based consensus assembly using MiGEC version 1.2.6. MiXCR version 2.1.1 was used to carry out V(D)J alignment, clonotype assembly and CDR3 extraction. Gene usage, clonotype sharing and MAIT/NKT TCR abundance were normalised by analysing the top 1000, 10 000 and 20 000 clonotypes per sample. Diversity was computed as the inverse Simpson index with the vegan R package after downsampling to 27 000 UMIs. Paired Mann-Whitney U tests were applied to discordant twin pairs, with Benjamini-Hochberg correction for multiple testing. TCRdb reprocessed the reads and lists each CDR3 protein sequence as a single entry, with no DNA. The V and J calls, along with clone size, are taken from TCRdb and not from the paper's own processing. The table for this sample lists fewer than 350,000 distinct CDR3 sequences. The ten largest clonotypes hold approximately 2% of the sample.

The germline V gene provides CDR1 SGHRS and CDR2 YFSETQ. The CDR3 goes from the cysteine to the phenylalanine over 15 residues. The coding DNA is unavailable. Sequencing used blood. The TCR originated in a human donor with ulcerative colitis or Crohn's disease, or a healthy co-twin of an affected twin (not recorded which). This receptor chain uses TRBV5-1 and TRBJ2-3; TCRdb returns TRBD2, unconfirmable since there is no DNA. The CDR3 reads CASSLEGTTTDTQYF. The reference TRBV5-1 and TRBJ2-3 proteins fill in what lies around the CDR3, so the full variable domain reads KAGVTQTPRYLIKTRGQQVTLSCSPISGHRSVSWYQQTPGQGLQFLFEYFSETQRNKGNFPGRFSGRQFSNSRSEMNVSTLELGDSALYLCASSLEGTTTDTQYFGPGTRLTVL.